Listed here is a single TCR beta chain. The target of this receptor is not known. Base qualities are missing; no much larger clone stands one base away. The data were taken from a study of control samples from healthy donors and cancer patients (dated by TCRdb to 2019 to 2021). The junction shows trimming of 4 bases on V and 4 bases on J, and the gene matches do not reach 15 bases of it. The germline V gene supplies CDR1 SGHRS and CDR2 YFSETQ. Counted from cysteine to phenylalanine, this CDR3 has 19 amino acids. Kept here is only the CDR3 DNA, which spans 57 bases and is read in frame from base 1. Library construction relied on the immunoSEQ multiplex PCR assay. TCRdb provides this immuneACCESS table in a form limited to in-frame rearrangements. Some clones are lacking; in checked studies, under half of them reflect an unresolved V gene, and why the rest are absent is not known. This sample comprises 150,000 to 200,000 clones, over 85% of them detected only once. The ten largest clones represent about 1.4% of the sample.

This receptor was identified in a man aged 30 to 45 in good health. What was sequenced was blood. The V and J segments used are TRBV5-1 and TRBJ2-2, with 11 bases in between that match TRBD1. The bases are TGCGCCAGCAGCGTGGACAGGGGGCGAAGGCGGGAGGTCACCGGGGAGCTGTTTTTT. Its coded protein is CASSVDRGRRREVTGELFF. Full variable domain (CDR3 extended with the reference TRBV5-1 and TRBJ2-2 proteins): KAGVTQTPRYLIKTRGQQVTLSCSPISGHRSVSWYQQTPGQGLQFLFEYFSETQRNKGNFPGRFSGRQFSNSRSEMNVSTLELGDSALYLCASSVDRGRRREVTGELFFGEGSRLTVL.